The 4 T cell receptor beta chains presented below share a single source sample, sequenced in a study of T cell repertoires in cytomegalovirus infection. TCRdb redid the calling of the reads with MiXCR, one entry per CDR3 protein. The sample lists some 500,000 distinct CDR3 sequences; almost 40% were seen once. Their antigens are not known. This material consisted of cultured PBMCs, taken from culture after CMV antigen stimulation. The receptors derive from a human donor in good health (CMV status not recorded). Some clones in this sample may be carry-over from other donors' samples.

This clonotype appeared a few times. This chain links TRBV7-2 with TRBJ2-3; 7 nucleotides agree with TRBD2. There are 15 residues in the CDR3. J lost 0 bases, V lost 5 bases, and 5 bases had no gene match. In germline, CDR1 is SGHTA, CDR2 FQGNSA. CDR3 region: CASSLSGVSTDTQYF. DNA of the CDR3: TGTGCCAGCAGCCTGAGCGGGGTTAGCACAGATACGCAGTATTTT.

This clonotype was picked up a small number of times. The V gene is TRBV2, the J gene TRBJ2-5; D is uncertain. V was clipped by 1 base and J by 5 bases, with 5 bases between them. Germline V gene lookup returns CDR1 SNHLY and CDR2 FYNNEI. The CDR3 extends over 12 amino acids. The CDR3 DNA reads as TGTGCCAGCAGTGAAGTTGCGGAGACCCAGTACTTC. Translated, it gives CASSEVAETQYF.

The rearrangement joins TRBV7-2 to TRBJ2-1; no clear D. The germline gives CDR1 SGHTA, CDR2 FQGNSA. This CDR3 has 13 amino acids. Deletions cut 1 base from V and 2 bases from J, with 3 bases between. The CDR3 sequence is CASSLDPYNEQFF. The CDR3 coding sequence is TGTGCCAGCAGCTTAGATCCCTACAATGAGCAGTTCTTC.

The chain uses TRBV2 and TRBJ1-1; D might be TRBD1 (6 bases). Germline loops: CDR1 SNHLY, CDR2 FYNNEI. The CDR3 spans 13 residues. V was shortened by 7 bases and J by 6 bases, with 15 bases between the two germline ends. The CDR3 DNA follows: TGTGCCAGCAACCGACAGGAGGGCGCTGAAGCTTTCTTT. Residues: CASNRQEGAEAFF.